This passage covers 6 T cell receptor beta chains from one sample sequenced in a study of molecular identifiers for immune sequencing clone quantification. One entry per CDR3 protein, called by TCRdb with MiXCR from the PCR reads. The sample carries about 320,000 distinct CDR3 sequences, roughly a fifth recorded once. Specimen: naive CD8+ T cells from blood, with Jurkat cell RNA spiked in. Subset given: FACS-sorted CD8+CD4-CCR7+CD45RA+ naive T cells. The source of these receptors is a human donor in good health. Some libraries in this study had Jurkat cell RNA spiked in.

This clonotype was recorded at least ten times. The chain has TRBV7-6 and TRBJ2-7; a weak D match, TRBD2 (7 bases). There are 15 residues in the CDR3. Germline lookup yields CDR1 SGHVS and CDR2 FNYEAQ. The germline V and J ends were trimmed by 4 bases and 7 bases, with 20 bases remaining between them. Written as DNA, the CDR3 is TGTGCCAGCAGCTCCCGAAGTGGGGGGGCGGGGGAGCAGTACTTC. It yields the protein CASSSRSGGAGEQYF.

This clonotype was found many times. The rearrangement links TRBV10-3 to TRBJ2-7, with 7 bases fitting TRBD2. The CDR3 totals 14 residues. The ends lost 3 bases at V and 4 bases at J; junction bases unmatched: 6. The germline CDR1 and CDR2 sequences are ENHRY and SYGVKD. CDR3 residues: CAISDPAGVYEQYF. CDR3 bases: TGTGCCATCAGTGACCCGGCGGGAGTTTACGAGCAGTACTTC.

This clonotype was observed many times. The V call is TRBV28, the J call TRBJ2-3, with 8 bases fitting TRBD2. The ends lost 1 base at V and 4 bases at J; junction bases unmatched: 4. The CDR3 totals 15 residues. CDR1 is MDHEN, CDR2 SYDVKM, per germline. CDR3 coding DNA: TGTGCCAGCAGTTTATCGAGCGGGAGTGCAGATACGCAGTATTTT. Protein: CASSLSSGSADTQYF.

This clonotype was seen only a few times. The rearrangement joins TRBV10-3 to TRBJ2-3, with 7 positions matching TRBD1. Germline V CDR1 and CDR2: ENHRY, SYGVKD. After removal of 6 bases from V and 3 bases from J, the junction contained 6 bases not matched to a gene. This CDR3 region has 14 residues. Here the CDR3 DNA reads TGTGCCATCAGCCCACAGGGGCCGACAGATACGCAGTATTTT. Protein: CAISPQGPTDTQYF.

The DNA of the CDR3 is TGTGCCAGCAGCCGGACAGGGGAGCTACCTGGCTACACCTTC. Amino acid sequence: CASSRTGELPGYTF. This chain uses TRBV3-1 with TRBJ1-2, with 9 positions matching TRBD1. CDR3 size: 14 residues. V lost 4 bases to trimming and J lost 7 bases; unmatched junction nucleotides: 7. The germline CDR1 and CDR2 sequences are LGHDT and YNNKEL (reference sequence).

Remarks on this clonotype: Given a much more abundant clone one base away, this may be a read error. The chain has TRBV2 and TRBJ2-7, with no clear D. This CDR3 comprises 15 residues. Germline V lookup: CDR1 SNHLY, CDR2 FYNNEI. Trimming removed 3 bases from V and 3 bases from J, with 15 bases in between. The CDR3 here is CASSEVRMSSYEQYF. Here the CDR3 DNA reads TGTGCCAGCAGTGAGGTCAGAATGTCAAGCTACGAGCAGTACTTC.